This passage covers 31 T cell receptor beta chains from one sample sequenced in a study of the immune and genomic landscape of osteosarcoma. Primary, local recurrence and metastasis osteosarcoma tumors were taken after treatment from poor-prognosis patients. Repertoires were generated with immunoSEQ multiplex PCR, while TCRdb's copy carries only in-frame clones and drops some. The sample carries over 2,000 clones, roughly three quarters recorded once. The source material was osteosarcoma tumor tissue from the lung. The receptor source for this set is a human donor with osteosarcoma.

The chain employs TRBV2 and TRBJ1-5, with 8 bases identical to TRBD1. Per the germline V gene, CDR1 is SNHLY and CDR2 is FYNNEI. This CDR3 comprises 16 residues. The V and J ends lost 5 bases and 4 bases, in that order; junction bases with no gene match: 10. CDR3 coding DNA: TGTGCCAGCAGTCCCTTGGACAGGGTATGGAATCAGCCCCAGCATTTT. Translating gives CASSPLDRVWNQPQHF.

This chain uses TRBV4-1 with TRBJ2-7; maybe TRBD2 (7 bases). The germline CDR1 and CDR2 sequences are MGHRA and YSYEKL. This CDR3 has 15 residues. The germline V and J ends were trimmed by 0 bases and 6 bases, with 15 bases remaining between them. The CDR3 DNA follows: TGCGCCAGCAGCCAAGATGGACGGGGGGCCCTCGAGCAGTACTTC. It codes for CASSQDGRGALEQYF.

The gene calls are TRBV7-9 and TRBJ1-1; TRBD1 matches 10 bases. The germline V gene has CDR1 SEHNR and CDR2 FQNEAQ (reference sequence). The CDR3 spans 16 residues. V shed 5 bases and J 4 bases; nucleotides not matched to a gene: 10. CDR3 sequence (DNA): TGTGCCAGCAGCCCAGGGACAGGGGTACTCGGCACTGAAGCTTTCTTT. Encoded protein: CASSPGTGVLGTEAFF.

The gene calls are TRBV4-2 and TRBJ2-6; D not resolved. V was clipped by 6 bases and J by 5 bases, with 14 bases between them. The V gene's germline CDR1 is LGHNA and CDR2 YNFKEQ. The CDR3 consists of 15 residues. CDR3 protein: CASRRLQSRANVLTF. Written as DNA, the CDR3 is TGTGCCAGCAGAAGGTTACAAAGTCGGGCCAACGTCCTGACTTTC.

This rearrangement joins TRBV18 to TRBJ2-1; TRBD2 aligns across 9 bases. Germline V gene lookup returns CDR1 KGHSH and CDR2 LQKENI. This CDR3 is built from 14 residues. V lost 3 bases, J lost 7 bases, and 4 bases stayed unmatched. The CDR3 bases are TGTGCCAGCTCACCGCAGAGCGGGAGGAATGAGCAGTTCTTC. As protein: CASSPQSGRNEQFF.

The chain has TRBV19 and TRBJ1-2; D gene ambiguous. Germline V gene lookup returns CDR1 LNHDA and CDR2 SQIVND (reference sequence). The V and J ends lost 5 bases and 2 bases respectively, with 6 bases between them. The CDR3 has 12 amino acids. The CDR3 protein is CASSVNNYGYTF. In nucleotides, the CDR3 is TGTGCCAGTAGTGTCAACAACTATGGCTACACCTTC.

The chain couples TRBV6-5 to TRBJ1-5; unclear D gene. Germline CDR1 reads MNHEY; CDR2 reads SVGAGI. This CDR3 region has 11 residues. The ends were cut back, 10 bases at V and 3 bases at J, with 7 bases in the middle. CDR3 nucleotides: TGTGCCACTCCCCCCAATCAGCCCCAGCATTTT. Encoded protein: CATPPNQPQHF.

CDR3 region: CATAKGTGEYF. The CDR3 DNA reads TGTGCCACCGCCAAGGGAACAGGGGAGTACTTC. V gene TRBV28 combines with J gene TRBJ2-7, with TRBD1 matching over 7 bases. This CDR3 comprises 11 residues. Germline lookup yields CDR1 MDHEN and CDR2 SYDVKM. J was trimmed by 11 bases and V by 10 bases; bases with no gene match: 11.

The rearrangement joins TRBV28 to TRBJ2-3, with D unclear. CDR1 MDHEN and CDR2 SYDVKM come from the germline V gene. V shed 8 bases and J shed 1 base, with 13 bases lying between them. CDR3 length equals 14 residues. The CDR3 is CASAFLLGTDTQYF. As DNA, the CDR3 is TGTGCCAGCGCCTTCCTCTTAGGCACAGATACGCAGTATTTT.

The chain uses TRBV27 and TRBJ2-3, with D perhaps matching TRBD1 (7 bases). The CDR3 length is 19 residues. Germline CDR1 reads MNHEY; CDR2 reads SMNVEV (reference sequence). V dropped 2 bases and J dropped 0 bases, with 21 bases sitting between them. In DNA, the CDR3 is TGTGCCAGCAGTTTAGGGTGGGGCAGGGGGGATCTTAGCACAGATACGCAGTATTTT. Translated: CASSLGWGRGDLSTDTQYF.

The chain couples TRBV5-6 to TRBJ1-1; D unclear. Per the germline V gene, CDR1 is SGHDT and CDR2 is YYEEEE. CDR3 length equals 15 residues. With 0 bases removed from V and 6 bases from J, the gap between germline ends came to 15 bases. The CDR3 protein is CASSLVMTPEAEAFF. In nucleotides, the CDR3 is TGTGCCAGCAGCTTGGTGATGACACCGGAGGCTGAAGCTTTCTTT.

This clone turned up a few times. The chain is built from TRBV5-4 and TRBJ1-2; 8 bases match TRBD1. Germline values: CDR1 SGHNT, CDR2 YYREEE (reference sequence). CDR3 size: 14 residues. The trim removed 4 bases at V and 6 bases at J, leaving 8 bases unmatched. CDR3 in DNA: TGTGCCAGCAGCCTCGGGGACAGGCGAAATGGCTACACCTTC. As protein: CASSLGDRRNGYTF.

The rearrangement links TRBV5-4 to TRBJ2-3; D call uncertain. CDR3 length: 12 amino acids. CDR1 and CDR2 from the germline V gene are SGHNT and YYREEE (reference sequence). V was trimmed by 2 bases and J by 0 bases, leaving 1 base between them. The CDR3 here is CASSLSTDTQYF. CDR3 nucleotides: TGTGCCAGCAGCTTAAGCACAGATACGCAGTATTTT.

This chain links TRBV6-6 with TRBJ1-2; D is unclear. Deletions cut 2 bases from V and 6 bases from J, with 7 bases between. The CDR3 has 12 residues. CDR1 is MNHNY, CDR2 SVGAGI, per germline (reference sequence). CDR3 region: CASSYPQDGYTF. The CDR3 bases are TGTGCCAGCAGTTACCCCCAAGATGGCTACACCTTC.

The rearrangement links TRBV10-3 to TRBJ2-2, with 7 bases identical to TRBD1. J gave up 4 bases and V 6 bases, and 8 bases lay outside the gene matches. Per the germline V gene, CDR1 is ENHRY and CDR2 is SYGVKD. The CDR3 consists of 15 residues. The CDR3 sequence is CAISADRTFTGELFF. DNA of the CDR3: TGTGCCATCAGCGCGGACAGGACTTTCACCGGGGAGCTGTTTTTT.

This clone was found a few times. J is TRBJ2-1 and V is TRBV19; D may be TRBD2 (5 bases). V lost 6 bases and J lost 0, with 15 bases in between. The CDR3 extends over 16 amino acids. Germline loops: CDR1 LNHDA, CDR2 SQIVND (reference sequence). The CDR3 spells CASRLLTGSSYNEQFF. The CDR3 DNA follows: TGTGCCAGTAGACTTCTTACTGGGAGCTCCTACAATGAGCAGTTCTTC.

This sequence joins TRBV6-5 and TRBJ2-7, with a tentative D call TRBD1 (5 bases). The CDR3 contains 13 residues. Trimming stripped 5 bases from V and 1 base from J, with 9 bases between. Germline CDR1 is MNHEY and CDR2 is SVGAGI. The CDR3 DNA reads TGTGCCAGCAGTATACAGGAGTCCTACGAGCAGTACTTC. Protein product: CASSIQESYEQYF.

The chain's CDR3 is CASSDRAGSSYEQYF. Here the CDR3 DNA reads TGTGCCAGCAGTGATCGAGCAGGCAGCTCCTACGAGCAGTACTTC. This chain connects TRBV6-1 to TRBJ2-7; D unresolved. The CDR3 spans 15 residues. V was shortened by 3 bases and J by 0 bases, with 12 bases between the two germline ends. CDR1 and CDR2 from the germline V gene are MNHNS and SASEGT.

Only one count was recorded for this clone. The chain employs TRBV5-1 and TRBJ1-1; D remains unclear. Germline V gene data show CDR1 as SGHRS and CDR2 as YFSETQ. V lost 1 base and J lost 6, with 10 bases in between. The CDR3 runs 13 residues. The DNA for the CDR3 is TGCGCCAGCAGCTTGACGGGATTAGCTGAAGCTTTCTTT. Residues: CASSLTGLAEAFF.

The V call is TRBV10-2, the J call TRBJ2-3; TRBD2 matches 14 bases. CDR1 WSHSY and CDR2 SAAADI come from the germline V gene. The CDR3 contains 16 residues. The ends lost 7 bases at V and 4 bases at J; junction bases unmatched: 7. The CDR3 bases are TGCGCCAGCAAGTTGACTAGCGGGGGGGAGGCAGATACGCAGTATTTT. Its protein is CASKLTSGGEADTQYF.

This chain links TRBV5-1 with TRBJ2-5; D possibly corresponds to TRBD1 (5 bases). The CDR3 consists of 19 residues. In germline, CDR1 is SGHRS, CDR2 YFSETQ. Trimming took off 0 bases at V and 1 base at J, with 22 bases between the two ends. CDR3 in amino acids: CASSLDPGLYSSTQETQYF. As DNA, the CDR3 is TGCGCCAGCAGCTTGGATCCAGGGCTGTACAGTAGTACCCAAGAGACCCAGTACTTC. Supplemented by reference TRBV5-1 and TRBJ2-5, the full variable domain reads KAGVTQTPRYLIKTRGQQVTLSCSPISGHRSVSWYQQTPGQGLQFLFEYFSETQRNKGNFPGRFSGRQFSNSRSEMNVSTLELGDSALYLCASSLDPGLYSSTQETQYFGPGTRLLVL.

V gene TRBV7-9 combines with J gene TRBJ2-5, with 12 bases that match TRBD2. The CDR3 spans 17 residues. Germline CDR1 reads SEHNR; CDR2 reads FQNEAQ (reference sequence). Trimming at V came to 1 base and at J to 5 bases, leaving 8 bases not matched to a gene. CDR3 sequence: CASSLGLAGDWEETQYF. The CDR3 nucleotides read TGTGCCAGCAGCTTAGGACTAGCGGGGGACTGGGAGGAGACCCAGTACTTC.

The V gene is TRBV4-2, the J gene TRBJ2-7, with 10 nucleotides matching TRBD2. V shed 0 bases and J 6 bases; nucleotides not matched to a gene: 11. The CDR3 runs 17 residues. Germline-derived CDR1 and CDR2 are LGHNA and YNFKEQ. CDR3: CASSQDGSGGAVVEQYF. CDR3 DNA sequence: TGTGCCAGCAGCCAAGATGGGAGCGGGGGGGCGGTGGTCGAGCAGTACTTC.

The CDR3 DNA follows: TGTGCCAGCAGTGGGGACGCCGGAGTGGTGGGCTACGAGCAGTACTTC. Residues: CASSGDAGVVGYEQYF. This chain joins TRBV2 and TRBJ2-7; D is tentatively TRBD1 or TRBD2 (5 bases each). Trimming removed 4 bases at V and 3 bases at J, with 19 bases between. CDR1 SNHLY and CDR2 FYNNEI come from the germline V gene. The CDR3 covers 16 residues.

This clone appeared once. The genes are TRBV5-1 and TRBJ2-7; D not resolved. This CDR3 is 14 amino acids long. V lost 2 bases and J lost 1, with 10 bases in between. Germline CDR1 is SGHRS and CDR2 is YFSETQ. The CDR3 sequence is CASSLGGSSYEQYF. For the CDR3, the DNA is TGCGCCAGCAGCTTAGGCGGATCTTCCTACGAGCAGTACTTC.

The chain uses TRBV18 and TRBJ1-6; D remains ambiguous. The V and J ends lost 3 bases and 8 bases respectively, with 11 bases between them. The CDR3 runs to 14 residues. CDR1 and CDR2 (germline): KGHSH, LQKENI. CDR3 DNA: TGTGCCAGCTCACCTCGGGGAAATGATTCACCCCTCCACTTT. Amino acids: CASSPRGNDSPLHF.

The sample holds a few counts of this clone. The V call is TRBV5-4, the J call TRBJ2-7; D assignment may be TRBD1 or TRBD2 (5 bases each). Trimming left V 1 base short and J 3 bases short, with 11 bases between. Germline CDR1 reads SGHNT; CDR2 reads YYREEE (reference sequence). The CDR3 contains 14 residues. CDR3 residues: CASSLQEGIYEQYF. The CDR3 nucleotides read TGTGCCAGCAGCTTGCAAGAGGGGATCTACGAGCAGTACTTC.

V usage is TRBV14 and J usage is TRBJ1-2; possible D gene TRBD1, 6 bases. This CDR3 spans 15 amino acids. V lost 0 bases to trimming and J lost 4 bases, with 12 bases between them. Germline V gene sequence: CDR1 SGHDN, CDR2 FVKESK. The CDR3 sequence: CASSQDATGSYGYTF. The CDR3 DNA follows: TGTGCCAGCAGCCAAGACGCGACAGGTAGCTATGGCTACACCTTC.

The CDR3 is CASSQLGGEKLFF. The CDR3 DNA sequence: TGTGCCAGCTCCCAGTTGGGGGGTGAAAAACTGTTTTTT. The chain links TRBV6-5 to TRBJ1-4, with D perhaps matching TRBD1 (5 bases). The CDR3 sequence is 13 residues long. Per germline, CDR1 MNHEY and CDR2 SVGAGI. Between the trimmed V and J ends, which lost 8 bases and 7 bases, there was a span of 14 bases.

This clone was seen only a few times. V gene TRBV12-5 combines with J gene TRBJ2-7, with D perhaps matching TRBD1 (6 bases). There are 14 residues in the CDR3. V was cut by 7 bases and J by 0 bases, with 13 bases left in between. Germline-derived CDR1 and CDR2 are LGHNT and FRNRAP. CDR3 sequence reads: CASALDSPSYEQYF. The CDR3 coding sequence is TGTGCTAGTGCCCTGGACAGTCCCTCCTACGAGCAGTACTTC.

The rearrangement uses TRBV27 and TRBJ1-6; possible D gene TRBD1, 5 bases. The germline V gene encodes CDR1 MNHEY and CDR2 SMNVEV (reference sequence). The CDR3 spans 16 residues. V was trimmed by 6 bases and J by 0 bases, leaving 12 bases between them. The CDR3 DNA reads as TGTGCCAGCAGGATAAGTGGGGGCTCCTATAATTCACCCCTCCACTTT. Its translation: CASRISGGSYNSPLHF.